The present TCR beta chain was sequenced within a study of T cell responses to AZD1222 COVID-19 vaccine. Profiled with immunoSEQ multiplex PCR; TCRdb holds only in-frame clones, not every one. The sample holds around 72,000 clones, 80% to 90% seen once. The germline V and J ends were trimmed by 3 bases and 5 bases, with 10 bases remaining between them. The CDR3 covers 13 residues. The germline gives CDR1 MNHEY, CDR2 SMNVEV (reference sequence). Findings and caveats of the study: Spike was spanned by vaccine-associated CD4 TCRs, with dominance at 160-218 and 743-854. A mostly white British donor set with more females was recruited, and clonal diversity was possibly underestimated. Two AZD1222 administrations were followed by greater Spike-specific TCR breadth and depth. All repertoire sampling was performed exclusively after the peak T cell response.

This clone was recorded at least ten times. Its antigen is currently unknown. This clonotype was obtained from an adult in good health. The rearrangement links TRBV27 to TRBJ1-1; D not certain. The sample here was peripheral blood, taken on day 0 of AZD1222 vaccination. CDR3 residues: CASSFSLGTEAFF. As DNA, the CDR3 is TGTGCCAGCAGTTTTTCTCTGGGTACTGAAGCTTTCTTT.